What follows describes a single T cell receptor (beta chain). Its specificity is unknown. Germline assignment: CDR1 SGDLS and CDR2 YYNGEE. The CDR3 is 17 residues long. The study made its TRB cDNA libraries by 5' RACE, adding UMI labels. Following a re-call of the 5' RACE reads, TCRdb has one entry per CDR3 protein and lacks DNA. The sample includes around 45,000 distinct CDR3 sequences. This sample is part of a study of CXCR3-negative and CXCR3-positive naive CD8 T cells. Study-level points and caveats: Naive cells that were CXCR3-positive had more hydrophobic TRB CDR3s (compared with CXCR3-negative naive cells).

The source of this sequence is a human donor in good health. Some clones in this sample may be carry-over from other donors' samples. J is TRBJ2-2 and V is TRBV9; TCRdb returns TRBD1, unconfirmable since there is no DNA. The sequencing input was naive CXCR3- CD8+ T cells from blood. Subset meaning: CD45RO-CCR7+CD27+CD95- naive CD8+ T cells lacking CXCR3 (TNR3-). This chain's CDR3 is CASSASMAGTFTGELFF.